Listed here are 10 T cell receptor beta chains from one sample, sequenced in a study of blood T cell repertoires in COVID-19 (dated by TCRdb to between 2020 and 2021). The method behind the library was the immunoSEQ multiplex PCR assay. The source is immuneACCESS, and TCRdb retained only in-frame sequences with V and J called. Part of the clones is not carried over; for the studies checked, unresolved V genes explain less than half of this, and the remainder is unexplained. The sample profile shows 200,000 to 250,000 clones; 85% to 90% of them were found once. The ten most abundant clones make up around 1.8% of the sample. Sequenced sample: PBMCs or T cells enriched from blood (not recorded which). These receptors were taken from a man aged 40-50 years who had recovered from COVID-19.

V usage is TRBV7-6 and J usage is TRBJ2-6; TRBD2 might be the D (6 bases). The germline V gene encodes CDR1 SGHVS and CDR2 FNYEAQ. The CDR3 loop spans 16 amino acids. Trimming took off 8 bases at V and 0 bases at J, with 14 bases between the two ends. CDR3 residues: CASAPEGGSGANVLTF. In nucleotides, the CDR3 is TGTGCCAGCGCTCCGGAGGGCGGCTCTGGGGCCAACGTCCTGACTTTC.

CDR3 protein: CASSWGGGRNYEQYF. In DNA, the CDR3 is TGTGCCAGCAGCTGGGGTGGCGGGAGGAACTACGAGCAGTACTTC. The chain couples TRBV5-8 to TRBJ2-7, with 8 bases aligning to TRBD2. Germline V lookup: CDR1 SGHTS, CDR2 YDEGEE. CDR3 length equals 15 residues. V was pared by 3 bases and J by 3 bases, with 8 bases of the junction left unmatched. The whole variable domain, remainder taken from reference TRBV5-8 and TRBJ2-7, is EAGVTQSPTHLIKTRGQQATLRCSPISGHTSVYWYQQALGLGLQFLLWYDEGEERNRGNFPPRFSGRQFPNYSSELNVNALELEDSALYLCASSWGGGRNYEQYFGPGTRLTVT.

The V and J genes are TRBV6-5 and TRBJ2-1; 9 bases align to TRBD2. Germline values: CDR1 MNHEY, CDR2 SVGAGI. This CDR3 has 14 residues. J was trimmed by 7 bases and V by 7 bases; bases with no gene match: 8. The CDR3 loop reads CASTTAGGPNEQFF. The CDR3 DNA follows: TGTGCCAGCACTACGGCGGGAGGGCCTAATGAGCAGTTCTTC.

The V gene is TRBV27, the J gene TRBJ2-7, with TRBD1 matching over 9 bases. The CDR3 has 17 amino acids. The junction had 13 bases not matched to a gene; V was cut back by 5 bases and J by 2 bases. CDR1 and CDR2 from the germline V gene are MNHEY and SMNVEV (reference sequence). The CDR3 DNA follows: TGTGCCAGCAGTCTACGACAGGGGGTCCCCCTTGCCTACGAGCAGTACTTC. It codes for CASSLRQGVPLAYEQYF.

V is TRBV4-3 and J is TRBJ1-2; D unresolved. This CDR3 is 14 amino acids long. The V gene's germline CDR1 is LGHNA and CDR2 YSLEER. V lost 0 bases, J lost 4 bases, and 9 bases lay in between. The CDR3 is CASSQDPRGYGYTF. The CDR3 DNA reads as TGCGCCAGCAGCCAAGATCCGCGGGGCTATGGCTACACCTTC.

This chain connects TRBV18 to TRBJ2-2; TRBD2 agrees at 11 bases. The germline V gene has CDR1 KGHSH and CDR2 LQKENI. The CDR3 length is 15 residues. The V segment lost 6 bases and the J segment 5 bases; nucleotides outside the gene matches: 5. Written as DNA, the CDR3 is TGTGCCAGCTCGACCGGGACTAGCGGAACCGGGGAGCTGTTTTTT. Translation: CASSTGTSGTGELFF.

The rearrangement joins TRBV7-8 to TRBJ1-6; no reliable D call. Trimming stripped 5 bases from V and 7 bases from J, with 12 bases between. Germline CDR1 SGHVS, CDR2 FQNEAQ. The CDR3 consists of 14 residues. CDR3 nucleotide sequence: TGTGCCAGCAGCCTCCGGGAGATGAATTCACCCCTCCACTTT. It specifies CASSLREMNSPLHF.

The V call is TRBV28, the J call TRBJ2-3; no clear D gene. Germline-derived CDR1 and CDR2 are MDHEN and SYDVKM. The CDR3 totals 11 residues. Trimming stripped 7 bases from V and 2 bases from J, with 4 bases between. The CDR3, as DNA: TGTGCCAGCACAGACACAGATACGCAGTATTTT. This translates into CASTDTDTQYF.

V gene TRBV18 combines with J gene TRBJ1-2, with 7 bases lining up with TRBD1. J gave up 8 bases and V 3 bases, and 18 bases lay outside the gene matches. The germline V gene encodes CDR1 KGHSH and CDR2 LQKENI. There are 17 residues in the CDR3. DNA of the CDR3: TGTGCCAGCTCACCCATCAGATCACCGGGACAGCAGTTCGGCTACACCTTC. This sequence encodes CASSPIRSPGQQFGYTF.

The CDR3 protein is CASSIVLGSSGNTIYF. The DNA for the CDR3 is TGTGCCAGTAGTATAGTACTGGGCTCCTCTGGAAACACCATATATTTT. The chain uses TRBV19 and TRBJ1-3; D is undetermined. This CDR3 is 16 amino acids long. The V end was cut by 1 base, the J end by 0 bases, with 10 bases between. Germline CDR1 is LNHDA and CDR2 is SQIVND (reference sequence). Full variable domain (outside the CDR3, taken from reference TRBV19 and TRBJ1-3): DGGITQSPKYLFRKEGQNVTLSCEQNLNHDAMYWYRQDPGQGLRLIYYSQIVNDFQKGDIAEGYSVSREKKESFPLTVTSAQKNPTAFYLCASSIVLGSSGNTIYFGEGSWLTVV.